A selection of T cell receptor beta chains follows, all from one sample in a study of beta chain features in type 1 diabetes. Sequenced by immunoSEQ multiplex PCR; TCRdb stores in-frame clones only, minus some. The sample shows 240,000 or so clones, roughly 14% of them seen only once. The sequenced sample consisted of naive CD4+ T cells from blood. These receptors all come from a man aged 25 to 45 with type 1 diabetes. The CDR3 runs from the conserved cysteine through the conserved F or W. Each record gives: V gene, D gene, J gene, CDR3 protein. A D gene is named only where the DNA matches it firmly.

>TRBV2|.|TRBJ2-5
CASSVARGPQETQYF
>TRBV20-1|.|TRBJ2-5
CSALHGETQYF
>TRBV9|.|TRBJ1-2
CASSVGGGDYGYTF
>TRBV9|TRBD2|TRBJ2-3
CASSVVTSGSGTDTQYF
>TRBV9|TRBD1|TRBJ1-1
CASSKDRGQSAFF
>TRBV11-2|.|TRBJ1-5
CASSLVQGQPQHF
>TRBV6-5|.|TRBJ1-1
CASSYSGEVPNTEAFF
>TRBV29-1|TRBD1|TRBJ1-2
CSVRPGQDYYGYTF
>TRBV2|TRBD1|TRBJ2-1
CASRKQGAGYNEQFF
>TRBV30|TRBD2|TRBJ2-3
CAWTSGSTDTQYF
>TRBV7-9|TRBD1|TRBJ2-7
CASSPLLGQAPYEQYF
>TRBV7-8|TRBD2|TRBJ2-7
CASSQGLAGGYEQYF
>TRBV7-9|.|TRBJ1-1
CASSFSGVGNTEAFF
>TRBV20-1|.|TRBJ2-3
CSAFFVDTQYF
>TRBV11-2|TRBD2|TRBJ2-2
CASSPTRERGNTGELFF
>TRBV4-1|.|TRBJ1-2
CASSQFNGYTF
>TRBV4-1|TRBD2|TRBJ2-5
CASSRTGGETQYF
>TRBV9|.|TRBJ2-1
CASSAGSPENEQFF
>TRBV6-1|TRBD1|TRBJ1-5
CASSAGDRGKGNQPQHF
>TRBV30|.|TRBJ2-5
CAWSVGPVQETQYF
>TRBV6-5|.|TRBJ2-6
CASSYSRSGANVLTF
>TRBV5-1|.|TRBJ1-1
CASSLAGGNTEAFF
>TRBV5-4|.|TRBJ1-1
CASSLVNSNTEAFF
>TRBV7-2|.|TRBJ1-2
CASSLADLGGYTF
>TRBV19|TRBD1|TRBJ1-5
CASRTTGGRSNQPQHF
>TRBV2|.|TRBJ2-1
CASSVDRGYNEQFF
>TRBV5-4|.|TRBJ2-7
CASSLVGGNEQYF
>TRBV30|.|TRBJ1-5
CAWSVVGTGQPQHF
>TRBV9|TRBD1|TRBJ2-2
CASSAGTANTGELFF
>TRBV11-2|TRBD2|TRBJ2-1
CASSLGLAGVGNEQFF
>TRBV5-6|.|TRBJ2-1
CASSFTRDNGYNEQFF
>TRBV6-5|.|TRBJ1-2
CASSDGLSGYTF
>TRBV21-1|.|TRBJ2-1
CASSLLTRQREGLNNEQFF
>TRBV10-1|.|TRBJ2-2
CASSTGPRGGELFF
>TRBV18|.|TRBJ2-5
CASSPPMSQETQYF
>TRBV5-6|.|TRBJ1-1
CASSLTGFEAFF
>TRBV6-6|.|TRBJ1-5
CASSYVASSNQPQHF
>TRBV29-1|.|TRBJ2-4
CSVGLAKNIQYF
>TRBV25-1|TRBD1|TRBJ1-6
CASSGTGHSPLHF
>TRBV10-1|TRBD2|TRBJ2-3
CASGKAGGTQYF